One sample yielded the 18 T cell receptor beta chains listed below, sequenced in a study of cytomegalovirus exposure and HLA in healthy donors. The study ran its PCR with 60 Vbeta and 13 Jbeta primers. Assay used: immunoSEQ multiplex PCR; TCRdb lists only in-frame clones, some missing. The sample has about 82,000 clones, 60% to 80% seen once; the top ten hold more than 2.5%. Sequenced material: PBMCs. These receptors came from a man over 45 in good health and CMV-seronegative.

This chain joins TRBV6-1 and TRBJ1-1; the match to TRBD1 covers 7 bases. V shed 1 base and J 4 bases; nucleotides not matched to a gene: 15. This CDR3 has 18 residues. Germline V CDR1 and CDR2: MNHNS, SASEGT. The CDR3 region has the DNA TGTGCCAGCAGTGAAGAAGTTTGGGGGACAGCGAGGAGCACTGAAGCTTTCTTT. It codes for CASSEEVWGTARSTEAFF.

The V call is TRBV7-2, the J call TRBJ2-7, with 8 nucleotides matching TRBD2. This CDR3 spans 14 amino acids. CDR1 and CDR2 from the germline V gene are SGHTA and FQGNSA. V shed 2 bases, J shed 2 bases, and the junction held 2 bases outside the gene matches. CDR3 sequence (DNA): TGTGCCAGCAGCTTACACGGGGGGGCCTACGAGCAGTACTTC. Its protein product is CASSLHGGAYEQYF.

This chain uses TRBV5-6 with TRBJ1-6; 7 bases fit TRBD1. Germline V CDR1 and CDR2: SGHDT, YYEEEE. The CDR3 extends over 15 amino acids. V trimming: 3 bases; J trimming: 8 bases; junction bases outside the gene matches: 8. CDR3 loop: CASSYKGARYSPLHF. CDR3 DNA sequence: TGTGCCAGCAGCTATAAGGGGGCCCGGTATTCACCCCTCCACTTT.

The chain employs TRBV6-5 and TRBJ1-2, with 7 positions matching TRBD1. CDR3 length: 13 amino acids. Per the germline V gene, CDR1 is MNHEY and CDR2 is SVGAGI. The trim removed 5 bases at V and 8 bases at J, leaving 8 bases unmatched. The CDR3 here is CASSRTGDFGYTF. The CDR3 region has the DNA TGTGCCAGCAGTCGGACAGGAGACTTCGGCTACACCTTC.

This chain uses TRBV30 with TRBJ2-3; 7 bases line up with TRBD2. The CDR3 totals 14 residues. Trimming at V came to 3 bases and at J to 1 base, leaving 4 bases not matched to a gene. From germline, CDR1 is GTSNPN and CDR2 SVGIG (reference sequence). The CDR3 spells CAWRIAGGTDTQYF. The CDR3 DNA sequence: TGTGCCTGGAGAATTGCGGGGGGCACAGATACGCAGTATTTT.

The J gene is TRBJ2-7, the V gene TRBV7-9, with TRBD1 as a possible D gene (7 bases). CDR3 size: 17 residues. From germline, CDR1 is SEHNR and CDR2 FQNEAQ (reference sequence). V was shortened by 5 bases and J by 1 base, with 21 bases between the two germline ends. The CDR3 DNA is TGTGCCAGCAGCCTCGGAAGTGGAGGGACAGCGTCCTACGAGCAGTACTTC. This encodes CASSLGSGGTASYEQYF.

The chain has TRBV19 and TRBJ1-4; no firm D call. Germline CDR1 and CDR2: LNHDA and SQIVND (reference sequence). CDR3 size: 15 residues. V was clipped by 7 bases and J by 3 bases, with 15 bases between them. CDR3 in amino acids: CASIGEESANEKLFF. The DNA for the CDR3 is TGTGCCAGTATTGGGGAGGAGAGTGCTAATGAAAAACTGTTTTTT.

This clone came up a few times. The chain couples TRBV19 to TRBJ1-1; 7 bases agree with TRBD1. Germline lookup yields CDR1 LNHDA and CDR2 SQIVND (reference sequence). CDR3 length equals 14 residues. V gave up 6 bases and J gave up 2 bases; unmatched junction bases: 6. This CDR3 is CASSRGTVNTEAFF. CDR3 in DNA: TGTGCCAGTAGCCGAGGGACAGTTAACACTGAAGCTTTCTTT.

The chain joins TRBV5-6 to TRBJ2-3, with D possibly TRBD1 on 5 matching bases. Germline V gives CDR1 SGHDT, CDR2 YYEEEE. The CDR3 is 16 amino acids. The V end lost 3 bases, the J end lost 1 base, and 15 bases lay between the germline ends. CDR3 amino acids: CASSYDQGGGTDTQYF. The CDR3 DNA reads as TGTGCCAGCAGCTATGACCAGGGTGGAGGCACAGATACGCAGTATTTT.

This chain's CDR3 is CASSPLSGGATDTQYF. CDR3 nucleotide sequence: TGTGCCAGCAGCCCCCTTAGCGGGGGGGCTACAGATACGCAGTATTTT. The rearrangement uses TRBV7-9 and TRBJ2-3; the match to TRBD2 covers 11 bases. This CDR3 spans 16 amino acids. The germline gives CDR1 SEHNR, CDR2 FQNEAQ (reference sequence). With V trimmed by 5 bases and J by 3 bases, 7 bases remained unmatched.

V usage is TRBV4-3 and J usage is TRBJ1-1; D is perhaps TRBD1 (6 bases). Deletions cut 3 bases from V and 4 bases from J, with 21 bases between. CDR1 LGHNA and CDR2 YSLEER come from the germline V gene. The CDR3 loop spans 17 amino acids. This CDR3 is CASSHSGVSAGGTEAFF. The CDR3 bases are TGCGCCAGCAGCCACTCAGGGGTCTCAGCAGGTGGCACTGAAGCTTTCTTT.

This clone has more than one count but fewer than ten. The rearrangement joins TRBV5-6 to TRBJ1-5, with a possible D match to TRBD1 (5 bases). The CDR3 covers 14 residues. Germline values: CDR1 SGHDT, CDR2 YYEEEE. V was trimmed by 4 bases and J by 3 bases, leaving 11 bases between them. CDR3 bases: TGTGCCAGCAGCCTCCGACAGACCAATCAGCCCCAGCATTTT. This encodes CASSLRQTNQPQHF.

The chain carries TRBV2 and TRBJ2-7; 14 bases match TRBD2. The V segment lost 6 bases and the J segment 7 bases; nucleotides outside the gene matches: 8. Germline V gene sequence: CDR1 SNHLY, CDR2 FYNNEI. The CDR3 loop spans 15 amino acids. The CDR3 DNA reads as TGTGCCAGCAGCCTTGGACTAGCGGGGGGAGGTGAGCAGTACTTC. This translates into CASSLGLAGGGEQYF.

This clone was found a few times. The chain is built from TRBV19 and TRBJ1-3; D remains ambiguous. V dropped 2 bases and J dropped 1 base, with 9 bases sitting between them. The CDR3 is 15 residues long. Germline V gene data show CDR1 as LNHDA and CDR2 as SQIVND (reference sequence). The CDR3 DNA reads TGTGCCAGTAGTATACTAGGGAGTTCTGGAAACACCATATATTTT. This encodes CASSILGSSGNTIYF.

The chain links TRBV27 to TRBJ2-7, with TRBD1 identical over 8 bases. Germline V lookup: CDR1 MNHEY, CDR2 SMNVEV (reference sequence). V lost 8 bases to trimming and J lost 1 base; unmatched junction nucleotides: 13. The CDR3 length is 16 residues. The CDR3 sequence is CASGGQDPGLSYEQYF. The CDR3 DNA reads TGTGCCAGCGGGGGACAGGATCCAGGCCTATCCTACGAGCAGTACTTC.

The chain employs TRBV7-2 and TRBJ1-2, with D hard to call. The length of the CDR3 is 14 residues. V lost 5 bases to trimming and J lost 5 bases, with 15 bases between them. Germline CDR1 SGHTA, CDR2 FQGNSA. This CDR3 is CASSPRGGDYGYTF. In DNA, the CDR3 is TGTGCCAGCAGCCCCCGAGGAGGTGATTATGGCTACACCTTC.

Regarding this clone: The sample carries other DNA sequences with the same CDR3. The chain is built from TRBV7-2 and TRBJ1-2, with D possibly matching TRBD1 (5 bases). The V and J ends lost 5 bases and 5 bases respectively, with 9 bases between them. Germline CDR1 is SGHTA and CDR2 is FQGNSA. The CDR3 has 12 residues. The CDR3 reads CASSTTGYGYTF. CDR3 DNA sequence: TGTGCCAGCAGCACCACAGGATATGGCTACACCTTC.

The chain joins TRBV7-8 to TRBJ1-2; D possibly corresponds to TRBD1 (5 bases). The length of the CDR3 is 14 residues. The V end was cut by 1 base, the J end by 4 bases, with 10 bases between. Germline V gives CDR1 SGHVS, CDR2 FQNEAQ. In DNA, the CDR3 is TGTGCCAGCAGCTTAGGCGGGGGTGGCTATGGCTACACCTTC. As protein: CASSLGGGGYGYTF.